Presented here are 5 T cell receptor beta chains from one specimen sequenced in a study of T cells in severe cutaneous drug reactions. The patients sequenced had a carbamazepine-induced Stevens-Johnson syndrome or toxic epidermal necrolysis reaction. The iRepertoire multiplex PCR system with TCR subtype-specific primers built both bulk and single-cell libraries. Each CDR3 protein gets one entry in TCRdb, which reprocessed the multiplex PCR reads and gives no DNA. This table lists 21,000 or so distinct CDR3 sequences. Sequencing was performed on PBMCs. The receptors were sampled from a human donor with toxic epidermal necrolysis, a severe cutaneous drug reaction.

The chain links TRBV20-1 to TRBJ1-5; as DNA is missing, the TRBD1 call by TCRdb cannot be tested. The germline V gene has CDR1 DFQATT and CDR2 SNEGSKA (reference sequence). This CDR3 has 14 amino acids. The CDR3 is CSASSGQINQPQHF.

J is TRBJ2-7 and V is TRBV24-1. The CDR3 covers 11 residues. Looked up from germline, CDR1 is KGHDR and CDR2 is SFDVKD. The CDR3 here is CATRLGNEQYF.

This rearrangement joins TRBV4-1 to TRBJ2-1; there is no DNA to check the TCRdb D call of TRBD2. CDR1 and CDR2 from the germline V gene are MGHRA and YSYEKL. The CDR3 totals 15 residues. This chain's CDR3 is CASSQFDSGRNEQFF.

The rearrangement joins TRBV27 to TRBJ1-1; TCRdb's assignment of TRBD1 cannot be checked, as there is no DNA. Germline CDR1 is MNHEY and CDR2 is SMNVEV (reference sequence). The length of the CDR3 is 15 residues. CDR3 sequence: CASSLNPLPNTEAFF.

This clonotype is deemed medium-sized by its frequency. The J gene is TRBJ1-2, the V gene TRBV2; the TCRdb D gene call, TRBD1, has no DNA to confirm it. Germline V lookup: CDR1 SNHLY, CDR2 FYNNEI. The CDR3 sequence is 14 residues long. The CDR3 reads CASSEARVYDGYTF.